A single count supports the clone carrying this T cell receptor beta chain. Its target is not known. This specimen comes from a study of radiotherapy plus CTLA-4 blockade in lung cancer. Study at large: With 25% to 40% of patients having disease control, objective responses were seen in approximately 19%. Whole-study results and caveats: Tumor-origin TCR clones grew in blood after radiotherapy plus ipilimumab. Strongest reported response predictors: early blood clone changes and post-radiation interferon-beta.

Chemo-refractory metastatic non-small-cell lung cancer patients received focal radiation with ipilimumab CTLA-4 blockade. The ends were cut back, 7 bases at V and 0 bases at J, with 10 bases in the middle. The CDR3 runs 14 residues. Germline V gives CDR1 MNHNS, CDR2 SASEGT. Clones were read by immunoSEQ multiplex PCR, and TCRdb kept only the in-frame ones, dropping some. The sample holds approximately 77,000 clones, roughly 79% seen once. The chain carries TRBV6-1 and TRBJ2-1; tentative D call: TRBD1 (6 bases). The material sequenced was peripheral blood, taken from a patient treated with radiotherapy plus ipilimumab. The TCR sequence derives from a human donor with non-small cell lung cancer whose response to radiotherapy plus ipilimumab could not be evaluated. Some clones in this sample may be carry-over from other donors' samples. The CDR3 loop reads CASTDRSSYNEQFF. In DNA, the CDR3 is TGTGCCAGCACCGACAGGAGCTCCTACAATGAGCAGTTCTTC.